This TCR delta chain was recorded in a study of gamma-delta chains in newborns, infants, children. In its sample, this clone was seen a few times. TCRdb re-called the reads via CATT. The sample consists of roughly 5,300 delta-chain clones, 13% to 15% of them appearing once. This CDR3 comprises 20 residues. V lost 1 base and J lost 0; bases outside the gene matches: 14. Germline V gene lookup returns CDR1 TSWWSYY and CDR2 QGS. The chain links TRDV1 to TRDJ1; 10 nucleotides line up with TRDD3. Material: blood, obtained at baseline. The receptor's source is a child who was a newborn, infant or young child, either healthy, febrile or measles-vaccinated (not recorded which). The CDR3 region is CALGEPSTPWGIRYTDKLIF. The CDR3 DNA reads TGTGCTCTTGGGGAACCTTCTACCCCCTGGGGGATAAGGTACACCGATAAACTCATCTTT.